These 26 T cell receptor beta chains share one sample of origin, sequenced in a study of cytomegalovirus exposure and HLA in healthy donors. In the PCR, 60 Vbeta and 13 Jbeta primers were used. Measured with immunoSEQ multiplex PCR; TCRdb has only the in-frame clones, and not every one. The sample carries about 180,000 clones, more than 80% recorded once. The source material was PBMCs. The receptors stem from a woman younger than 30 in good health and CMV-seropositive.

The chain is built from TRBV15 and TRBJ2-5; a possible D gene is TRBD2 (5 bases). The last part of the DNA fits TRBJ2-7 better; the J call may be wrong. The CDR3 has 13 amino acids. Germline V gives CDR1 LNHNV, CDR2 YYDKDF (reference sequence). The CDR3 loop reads CATSSRLGNEQYF. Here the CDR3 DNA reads TGTGCCACCAGCAGTCGACTCGGGAACGAGCAGTACTTC.

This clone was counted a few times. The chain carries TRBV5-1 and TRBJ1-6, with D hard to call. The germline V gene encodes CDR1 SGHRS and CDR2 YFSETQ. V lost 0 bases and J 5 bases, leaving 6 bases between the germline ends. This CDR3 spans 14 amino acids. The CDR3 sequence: CASSLGLNNSPLHF. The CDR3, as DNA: TGCGCCAGCAGCTTGGGACTGAATAATTCACCCCTCCACTTT.

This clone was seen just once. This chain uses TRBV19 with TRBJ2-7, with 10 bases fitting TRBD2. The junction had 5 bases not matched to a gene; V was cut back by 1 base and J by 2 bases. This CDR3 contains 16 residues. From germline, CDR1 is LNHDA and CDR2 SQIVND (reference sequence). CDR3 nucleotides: TGTGCCAGTAGTATAGCAGGACTAGCGGCCACCTACGAGCAGTACTTC. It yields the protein CASSIAGLAATYEQYF.

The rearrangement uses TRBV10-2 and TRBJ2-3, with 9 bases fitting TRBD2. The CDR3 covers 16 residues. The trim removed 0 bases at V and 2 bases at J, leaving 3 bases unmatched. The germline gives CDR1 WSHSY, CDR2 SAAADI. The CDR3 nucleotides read TGCGCCAGCAGTGAGTCTAGCGGGGGCAACACAGATACGCAGTATTTT. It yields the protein CASSESSGGNTDTQYF.

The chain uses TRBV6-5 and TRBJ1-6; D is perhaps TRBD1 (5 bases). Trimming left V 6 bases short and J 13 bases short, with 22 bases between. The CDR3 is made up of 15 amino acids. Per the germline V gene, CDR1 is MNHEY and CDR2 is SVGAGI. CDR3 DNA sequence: TGTGCCAGCAGAGAGTGGGCCAGGGATATCTACCCCCTCCACTTT. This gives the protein CASREWARDIYPLHF.

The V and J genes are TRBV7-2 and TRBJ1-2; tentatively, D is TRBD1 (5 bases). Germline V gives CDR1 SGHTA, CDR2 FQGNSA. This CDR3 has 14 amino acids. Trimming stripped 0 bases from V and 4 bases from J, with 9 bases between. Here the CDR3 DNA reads TGTGCCAGCAGCTTAGCGGGGGGACCCTATGGCTACACCTTC. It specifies CASSLAGGPYGYTF.

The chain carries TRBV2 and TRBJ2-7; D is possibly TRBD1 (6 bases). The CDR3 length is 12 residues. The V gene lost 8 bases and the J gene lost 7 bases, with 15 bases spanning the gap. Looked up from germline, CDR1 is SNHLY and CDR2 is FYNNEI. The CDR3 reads CASFPGQGEQYF. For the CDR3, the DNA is TGTGCCAGCTTCCCAGGTCAGGGGGAGCAGTACTTC.

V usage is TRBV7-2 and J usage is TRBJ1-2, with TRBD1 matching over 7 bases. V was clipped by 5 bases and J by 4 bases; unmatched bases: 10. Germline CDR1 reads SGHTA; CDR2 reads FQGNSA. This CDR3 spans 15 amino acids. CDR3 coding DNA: TGTGCCAGCAGCCCACCACAGGGGCGCCCCTATGGCTACACCTTC. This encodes CASSPPQGRPYGYTF.

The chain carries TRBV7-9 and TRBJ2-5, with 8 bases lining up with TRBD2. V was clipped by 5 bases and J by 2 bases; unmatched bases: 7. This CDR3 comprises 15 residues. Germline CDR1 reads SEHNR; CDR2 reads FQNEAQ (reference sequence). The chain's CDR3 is CASSLGGGYQETQYF. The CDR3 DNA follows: TGTGCCAGCAGCCTCGGGGGGGGGTATCAAGAGACCCAGTACTTC.

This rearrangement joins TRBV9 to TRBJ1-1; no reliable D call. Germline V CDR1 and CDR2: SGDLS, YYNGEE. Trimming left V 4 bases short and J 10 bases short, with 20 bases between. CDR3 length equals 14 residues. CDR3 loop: CASSPPRAASGAFF. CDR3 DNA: TGTGCCAGCAGCCCACCCCGGGCGGCCAGCGGAGCTTTCTTT.

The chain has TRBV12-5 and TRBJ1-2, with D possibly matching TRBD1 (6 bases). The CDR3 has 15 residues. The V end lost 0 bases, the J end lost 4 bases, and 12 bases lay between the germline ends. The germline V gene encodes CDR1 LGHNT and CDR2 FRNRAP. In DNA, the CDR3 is TGTGCTAGTGGTTTGGTACCTGGACAGATCTATGGCTACACCTTC. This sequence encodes CASGLVPGQIYGYTF.

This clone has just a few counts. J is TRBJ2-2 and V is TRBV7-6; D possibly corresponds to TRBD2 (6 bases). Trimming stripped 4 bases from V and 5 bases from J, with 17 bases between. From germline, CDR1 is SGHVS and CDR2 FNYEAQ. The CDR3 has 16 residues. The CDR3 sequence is CASSSVRSGGTGELFF. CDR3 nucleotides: TGTGCCAGCAGCTCCGTGCGCTCCGGAGGGACCGGGGAGCTGTTTTTT.

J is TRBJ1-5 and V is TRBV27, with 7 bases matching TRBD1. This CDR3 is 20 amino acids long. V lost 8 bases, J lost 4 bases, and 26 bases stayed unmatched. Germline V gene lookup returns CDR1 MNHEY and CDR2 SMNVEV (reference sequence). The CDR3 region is CASPYERDSVTIADNQPQHF. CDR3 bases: TGTGCCAGCCCCTATGAGAGGGACAGTGTGACTATCGCGGATAATCAGCCCCAGCATTTT.

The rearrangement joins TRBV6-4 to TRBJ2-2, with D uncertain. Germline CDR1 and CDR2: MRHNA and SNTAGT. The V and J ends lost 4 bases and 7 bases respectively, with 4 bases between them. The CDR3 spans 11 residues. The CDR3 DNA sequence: TGTGCCAGCAGTGGCGGCGGGGAGCTGTTTTTT. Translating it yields CASSGGGELFF.

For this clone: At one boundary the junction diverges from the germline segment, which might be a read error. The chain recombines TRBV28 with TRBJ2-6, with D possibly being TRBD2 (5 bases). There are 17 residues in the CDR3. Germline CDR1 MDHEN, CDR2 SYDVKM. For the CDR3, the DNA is TGTGCCAGCAGTTTATGGTCCCTTCGGGGATCGGCCAACGGCCTGACTTTC. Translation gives CASSLWSLRGSANGLTF. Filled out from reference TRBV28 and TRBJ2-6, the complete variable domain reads DVKVTQSSRYLVKRTGEKVFLECVQDMDHENMFWYRQDPGLGLRLIYFSYDVKMKEKGDIPEGYSVSREKKERFSLILESASTNQTSMYLCASSLWSLRGSANGLTFGAGSRLTVL.

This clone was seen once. CDR3 in DNA: TGCGCCAGCAGCTTGGCTGCGGGGGGGTCCAATGAGCAGTTCTTC. Protein product: CASSLAAGGSNEQFF. This rearrangement joins TRBV5-1 to TRBJ2-1; 9 positions agree with TRBD2. Looked up from germline, CDR1 is SGHRS and CDR2 is YFSETQ. CDR3 length: 15 residues. V shed 0 bases, J shed 6 bases, and the junction held 4 bases outside the gene matches.

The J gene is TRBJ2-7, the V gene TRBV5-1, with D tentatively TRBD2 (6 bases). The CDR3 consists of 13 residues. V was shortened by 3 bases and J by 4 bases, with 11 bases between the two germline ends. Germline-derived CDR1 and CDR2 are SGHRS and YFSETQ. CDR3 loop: CASSSGLIYEQYF. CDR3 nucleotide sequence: TGCGCCAGCAGCTCCGGACTAATATACGAGCAGTACTTC.

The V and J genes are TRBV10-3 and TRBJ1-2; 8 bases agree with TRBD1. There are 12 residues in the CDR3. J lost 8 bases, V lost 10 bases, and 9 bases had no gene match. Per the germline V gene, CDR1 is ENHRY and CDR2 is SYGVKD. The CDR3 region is CATDQGAKGYTF. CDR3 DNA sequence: TGTGCCACTGATCAGGGGGCGAAAGGCTACACCTTC.

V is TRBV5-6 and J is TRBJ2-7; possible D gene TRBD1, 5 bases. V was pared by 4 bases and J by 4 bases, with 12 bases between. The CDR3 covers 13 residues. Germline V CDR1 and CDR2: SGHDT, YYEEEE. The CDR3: CASSDKTVYEQYF. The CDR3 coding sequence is TGTGCCAGCAGCGACAAGACAGTTTACGAGCAGTACTTC.

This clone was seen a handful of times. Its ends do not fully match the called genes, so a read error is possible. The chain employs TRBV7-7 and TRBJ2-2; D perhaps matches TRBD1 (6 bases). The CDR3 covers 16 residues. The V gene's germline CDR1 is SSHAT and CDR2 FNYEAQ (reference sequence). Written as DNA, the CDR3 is TGTGCTAGCAGCCAAGACAGGAATTTTTACACCGGGGAGCTGTTTTTT. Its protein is CASSQDRNFYTGELFF.

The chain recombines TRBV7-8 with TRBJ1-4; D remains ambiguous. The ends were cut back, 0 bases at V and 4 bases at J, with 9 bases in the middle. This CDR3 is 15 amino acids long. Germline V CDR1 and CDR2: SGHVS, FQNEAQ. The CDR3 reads CASSLAADFNEKLFF. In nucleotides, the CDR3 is TGTGCCAGCAGCTTAGCTGCGGATTTTAATGAAAAACTGTTTTTT.

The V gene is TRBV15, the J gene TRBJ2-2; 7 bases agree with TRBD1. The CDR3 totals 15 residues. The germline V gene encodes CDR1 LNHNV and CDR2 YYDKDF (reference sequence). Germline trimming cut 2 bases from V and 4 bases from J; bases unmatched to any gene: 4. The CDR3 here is CATSRRDSATGELFF. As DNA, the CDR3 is TGTGCCACCAGCAGAAGGGACAGTGCCACCGGGGAGCTGTTTTTT.

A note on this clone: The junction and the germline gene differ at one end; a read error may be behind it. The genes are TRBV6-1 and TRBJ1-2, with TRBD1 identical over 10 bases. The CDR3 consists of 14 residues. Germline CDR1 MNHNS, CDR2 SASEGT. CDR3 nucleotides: TGTGCCAGCGGTGAATGGACAGGGGGCTATGGCTACACCTTC. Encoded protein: CASGEWTGGYGYTF.

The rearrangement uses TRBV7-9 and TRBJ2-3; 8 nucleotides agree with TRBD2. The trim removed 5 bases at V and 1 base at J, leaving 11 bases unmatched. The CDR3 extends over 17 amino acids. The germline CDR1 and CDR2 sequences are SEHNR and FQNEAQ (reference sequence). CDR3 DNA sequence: TGTGCCAGCAGCCGGCCCACGGGGGGGCGGGGCACAGATACGCAGTATTTT. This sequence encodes CASSRPTGGRGTDTQYF.

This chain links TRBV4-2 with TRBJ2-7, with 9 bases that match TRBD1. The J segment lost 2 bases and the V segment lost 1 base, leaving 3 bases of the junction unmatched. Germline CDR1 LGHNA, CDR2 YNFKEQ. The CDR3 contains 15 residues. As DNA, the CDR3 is TGTGCCAGCAGCCAAGCTAGACAGGGGGCCTACGAGCAGTACTTC. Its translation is CASSQARQGAYEQYF.

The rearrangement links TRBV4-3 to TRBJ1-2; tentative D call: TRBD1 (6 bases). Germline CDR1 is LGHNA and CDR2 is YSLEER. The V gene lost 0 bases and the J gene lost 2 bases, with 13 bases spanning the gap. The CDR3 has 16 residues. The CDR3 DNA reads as TGCGCCAGCAGCCAAGAGCGCAGCAGGGGAAACTATGGCTACACCTTC. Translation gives CASSQERSRGNYGYTF.